The T cell receptor (beta chain) described here comes from a study of blood T cell repertoires in COVID-19. Turning to the study itself: The United States, Italy and Spain were the sources of the acute and convalescent COVID-19 samples.

CDR1 is MNHEY and CDR2 is SVGAGI in the germline V gene. The ends lost 6 bases at V and 7 bases at J; junction bases unmatched: 14. The CDR3 contains 15 residues. Per the original data handling: By means of reference gene primer amplification, nucleated cell counts were estimated. TCRdb's table, derived via immunoSEQ multiplex PCR, lists solely in-frame clones and lacks some. That table gives V, J and clone size, and the DNA gave D and trimming. The profile covers tens of thousands of clones, with 70% to 90% appearing a single time and 5% to 5.5% taken by the ten largest. This sequence joins TRBV6-5 and TRBJ1-2, with 7 bases identical to TRBD1. Source material: peripheral blood. The source is a man aged 65 to 85 with acute or convalescent COVID-19. The DNA for the CDR3 is TGTGCCAGCAGGATCCCGGGACAGAAGTCCCGTGGCTACACCTTC. As protein: CASRIPGQKSRGYTF.